This record concerns one TCR beta chain sequence. There is no known antigen for this receptor. No qualities accompany the bases; no much larger clone lies one base away. These data come from a study of identical twins (dated by TCRdb to the mid-2010s). For context, the study as a whole: To test whether fetal clonotypes persist, the study used deep sequencing on TCR alpha and beta repertoires from monozygotic twins, unrelated adults of various ages, and cord blood. To rule out contamination, the twin experiments were replicated at different times with different library preparation protocols. Findings and caveats that apply to the study as a whole: Out-of-frame TCR alpha sequences shared between twins showed an excess of low generation-probability sequences compared with coincidental sharing between unrelated individuals. In beta out-of-frame sequences, excess twin sharing was weaker, because having fewer shared sequences lowered the signal-to-noise ratio. Conclusions relied on cross-sectional statistical analysis, since the same donors could not be followed over many years. Recombination models systematically underestimated out-of-frame TCR alpha sharing in monozygotic twins but agreed with sharing between unrelated individuals. Zero-insertion analyses could be partly confounded by invariant T cells such as MAIT and iNKT, though diverse VJ usage argued against such confounding for most clonotypes. Fewer insertions were carried by abundant cord blood beta clonotypes, a similar but weaker trend appeared in young adult naive repertoires, and no such trend appeared in memory repertoires.

V lost 5 bases and J lost 1 base, and the count of bases not matched to a germline gene is 5. The CDR3 runs 14 residues from the cysteine to the phenylalanine. The entry retains the CDR3 DNA only, 42 bases that are in frame from base 1. Libraries were prepared through 5' RACE. TCRdb shows the sequencer as Illumina HiSeq 2000. Template switching added a universal primer binding site, and the final cDNA carried a unique molecular identifier that allowed TCR cDNA molecules to be counted accurately. Specific primers in the conserved constant-segment region were used to synthesize first-strand cDNA for the TCR alpha and beta chains. To control for contamination, each cDNA library was double barcoded with a SMART-Mk sample barcode plus Illumina barcodes. TruSeq adapter sequences and Illumina sample barcodes were added in two successive PCR steps. TCR alpha and beta cDNA libraries were sequenced on the Illumina HiSeq platform with custom primers. Processing in the source paper ran as follows. Raw reads were processed with MiGEC to extract unique molecular identifiers, and MiXCR was used to determine CDR3 positions. For each individual, recombination models were inferred using an EM algorithm with the repgenHMM and IGoR tools. Shared clonotypes were analyzed with the tcR package in R, and sharing was normalized by the product of cloneset sizes. To study raw recombination free of thymic and clonal selection effects, out-of-frame nonproductive sequences were analyzed. Using fastp at Q25 and MiXCR, TCRdb reprocessed the public reads and kept productive beta chains. Entries are consolidated by CDR3 protein sequence, retaining the most common genes and DNA. V and J calls and clone size were set by TCRdb, not the authors. For this sample the table gives 600,000 to 850,000 distinct CDR3 sequences, of which about 20% were detected only once. Of the sample, around 13% is held by the ten largest clones.

Every donor in the study was a healthy Caucasian. The twin cohort consisted of three pairs of female monozygotic twins, all aged about 18 to 29 years. RNA for TCR libraries was isolated from peripheral blood mononuclear cells. These data also formed part of another study, on T cells expressing NK-cell markers. According to the second study: Fewer than ten donors provided sorted CD3+CD56+NKG2C+, CD3+CD56+NKG2C- and CD3+CD56-NKG2C+ T-cell subsets, whose TCR beta-chain repertoires were profiled. Among the eight sequenced donors, only one was HCMV-seronegative, while the other seven were HCMV-seropositive. In several experiments an anti-gammadeltaTCR antibody was added to restrict sorting to alphabetaTCR-expressing T cells. In about 6 donors, the dominant CD3+CD56+NKG2C+ clonotypes were found to rank among the top 10 CD8+ clonotypes and to make up about 1.0-7.5% of CD8+ T cells. Those dominant clonotypes were again the most abundant among CD3+CD56-NKG2C+ cells in a handful of donors, at roughly 28.3-65%. Whether the expanded NKG2C-expressing T cell clones were specific for HCMV antigens remained unclear. The study sequenced eight donors, all healthy volunteers chosen at random: three men and five women. HCMV serostatus was determined by detecting HCMV-specific IgG in serum with a commercial ELISA kit. For over 5 donors, bulk peripheral blood T-cell repertoires were also sequenced from unsorted PBMC. MIGEC was used to demultiplex reads and group the reads by UMI, and MiTCR was used to assemble and quantify clonotypes. Only TCR cDNA sequences supported by at least two reads were kept to exclude erroneous sequences. Downstream repertoire analysis used the tcR package, and clonotypes were matched across fractions by CDR3 nucleotide sequence plus V segment. VDJmatch was used to annotate antigen specificity against VDJdb, with one amino acid substitution in CDR3 allowed.

This TCR was recovered from a woman aged 18-29 years in good health. Rearrangement joined TRBV12-3 or TRBV12-4 to TRBJ2-7, and TRBD1 matches 7 of the central bases. Sequencing was performed on PBMCs. The nucleotide sequence is given as TGTGCCAGCAGTCGAGGGGGCAGATCCTACGAGCAGTACTTC. The translation is CASSRGGRSYEQYF.